This is a list of T cell receptor beta chains from one sample in a study of response to subunit inactivated influenza vaccine. Via MiXCR, TCRdb re-called the RT-PCR reads, giving one row per CDR3 protein. The sample lists about 650,000 distinct CDR3 sequences; less than 20% were seen once. The sample was PBMCs from blood, taken 11 to 12 days after vaccination. Receptors originate from a man between 45 and 60 years old who received an inactivated influenza vaccine. The CDR3 runs from the conserved cysteine through the conserved F or W.

V: TRBV7-2
CDR3: CASSLNTGSSETQYF

V: TRBV20-1
CDR3: CSARAHTGVIGDEQFF

V: TRBV5-1
CDR3: CASSFGTINNEQFF

V: TRBV20-1
CDR3: CSARRRDSPTYEQYF

V: TRBV12-3/TRBV12-4
CDR3: CASTRTSDTQYF

V: TRBV20-1
CDR3: CSARGREFQGDTQYF

V: TRBV4-3
CDR3: CASSQDRRQTIDDEQFF

V: TRBV12-3/TRBV12-4
CDR3: CASRIRRGRLEQFF

V: TRBV12-3/TRBV12-4
CDR3: CASSLGENEQYF

V: TRBV27
CDR3: CASSLVDNKNIQYF

V: TRBV18
CDR3: CASSLAGTGWAEAFF

V: TRBV10-3
CDR3: CAIGPPLYRVHHPYEQYF

V: TRBV9
CDR3: CASSPGTGTGFDEQFF

V: TRBV12-3/TRBV12-4
CDR3: CASSLWTSPLNEQFF

V: TRBV20-1
CDR3: CSARDGGRGRETQYF

V: TRBV20-1
CDR3: CSAPDRIIAKNIQYF

V: TRBV2
CDR3: CATAGRDRTGELFF

V: TRBV11-2
CDR3: CASSLDVIGRVYNEQFF

V: TRBV7-9
CDR3: CASSSDRQGSSYEQYF

V: TRBV30
CDR3: CAWSVRSRGISTDTQYF